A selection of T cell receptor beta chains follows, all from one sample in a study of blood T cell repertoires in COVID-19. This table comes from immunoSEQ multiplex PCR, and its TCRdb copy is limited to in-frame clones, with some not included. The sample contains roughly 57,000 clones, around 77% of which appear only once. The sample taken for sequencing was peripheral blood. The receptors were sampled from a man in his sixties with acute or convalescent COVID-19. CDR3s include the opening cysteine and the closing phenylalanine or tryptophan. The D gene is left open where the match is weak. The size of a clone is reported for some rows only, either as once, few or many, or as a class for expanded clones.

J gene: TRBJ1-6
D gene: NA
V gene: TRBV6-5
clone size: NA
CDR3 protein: CASQAETLNSPLHF
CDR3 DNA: TGTGCCAGCCAAGCCGAGACTTTGAATTCACCCCTCCACTTT

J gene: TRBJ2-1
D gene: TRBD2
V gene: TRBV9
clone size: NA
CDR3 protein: CASRRGNEQFF
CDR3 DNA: TGTGCCAGCAGGCGGGGGAATGAGCAGTTCTTC

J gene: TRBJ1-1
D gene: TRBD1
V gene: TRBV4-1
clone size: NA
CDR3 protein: CASSLRQGHTEAFF
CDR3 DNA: TGCGCCAGCAGCCTCCGACAGGGTCACACTGAAGCTTTCTTT

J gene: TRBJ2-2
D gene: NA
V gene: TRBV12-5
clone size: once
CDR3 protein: CASHPAGLDTGELFF
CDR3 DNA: TGTGCTAGTCACCCGGCAGGGCTCGACACCGGGGAGCTGTTTTTT

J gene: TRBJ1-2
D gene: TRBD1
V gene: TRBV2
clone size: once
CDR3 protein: CASSEAPDRVIGLGGYTF
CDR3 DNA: TGTGCCAGCAGTGAAGCACCGGACAGGGTGATTGGTTTGGGTGGCTACACCTTC

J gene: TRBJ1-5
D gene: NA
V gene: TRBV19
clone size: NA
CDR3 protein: CASSIFGGAGGSNQPQHF
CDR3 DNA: TGTGCCAGTAGTATCTTCGGAGGGGCGGGGGGTAGCAATCAGCCCCAGCATTTT

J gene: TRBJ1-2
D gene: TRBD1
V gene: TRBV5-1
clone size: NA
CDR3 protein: CASSTGTGGTYGYTF
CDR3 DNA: TGCGCCAGCAGCACAGGGACAGGGGGCACCTATGGCTACACCTTC

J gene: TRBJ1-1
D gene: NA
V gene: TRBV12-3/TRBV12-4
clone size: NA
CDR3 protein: CASSLLDEAFF
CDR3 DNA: TGTGCCAGCAGTTTATTAGATGAAGCTTTCTTT

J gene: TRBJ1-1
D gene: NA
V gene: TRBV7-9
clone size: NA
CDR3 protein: CASSLQLGSEAFF
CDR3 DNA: TGTGCCAGCAGCCTCCAGCTCGGGTCTGAAGCTTTCTTT

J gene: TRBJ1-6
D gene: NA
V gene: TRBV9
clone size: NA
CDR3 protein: CASSALSTSGTLHF
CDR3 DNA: TGTGCCAGCAGCGCCCTATCCACTAGCGGGACGCTCCACTTT

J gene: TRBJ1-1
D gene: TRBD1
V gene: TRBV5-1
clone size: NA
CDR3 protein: CASSSGTGDEAFF
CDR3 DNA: TGCGCCAGCAGCTCCGGGACAGGGGATGAAGCTTTCTTT

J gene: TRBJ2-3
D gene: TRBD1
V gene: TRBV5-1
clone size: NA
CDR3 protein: CASRQGGAGTQYF
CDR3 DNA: TGCGCCAGCAGGCAAGGGGGCGCAGGTACGCAGTATTTT

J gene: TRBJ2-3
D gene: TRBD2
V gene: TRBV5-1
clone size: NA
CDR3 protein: CASSLGLAGLTDTQYF
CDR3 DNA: TGCGCCAGCAGCTTGGGACTAGCGGGGCTAACAGATACGCAGTATTTT

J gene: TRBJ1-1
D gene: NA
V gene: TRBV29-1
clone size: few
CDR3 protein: CSVRSTEAFF
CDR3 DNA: TGCAGCGTTCGGAGCACTGAAGCTTTCTTT

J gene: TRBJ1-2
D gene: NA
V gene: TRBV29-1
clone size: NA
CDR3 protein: CSVEGFSGYTF
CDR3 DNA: TGCAGCGTTGAAGGCTTCAGTGGCTACACCTTC

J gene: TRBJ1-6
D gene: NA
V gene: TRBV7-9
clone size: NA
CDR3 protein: CASSLDLADNSPLHF
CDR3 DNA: TGTGCCAGCAGCTTAGATTTGGCAGATAATTCACCCCTCCACTTT

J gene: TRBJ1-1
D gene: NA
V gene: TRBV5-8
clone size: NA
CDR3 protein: CASTPFRGASVNTEAFF
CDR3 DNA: TGTGCCAGCACCCCTTTCCGGGGGGCTAGCGTGAACACTGAAGCTTTCTTT

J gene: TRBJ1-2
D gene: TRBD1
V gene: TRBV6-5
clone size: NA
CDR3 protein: CASKVGQGNYGYTF
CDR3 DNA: TGTGCCAGCAAGGTGGGACAGGGGAACTATGGCTACACCTTC

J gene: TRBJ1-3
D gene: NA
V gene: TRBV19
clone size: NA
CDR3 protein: CASRLRQGTGNTIYF
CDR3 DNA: TGTGCCAGTAGACTTCGGCAGGGGACTGGAAACACCATATATTTT

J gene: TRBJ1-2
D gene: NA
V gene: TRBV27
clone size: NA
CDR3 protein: CASSSYYTPGGYTF
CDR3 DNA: TGTGCCAGCAGTTCTTATTACACCCCGGGAGGCTACACCTTC

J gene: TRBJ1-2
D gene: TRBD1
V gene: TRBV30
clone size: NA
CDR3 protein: CAWAQQGARGGYTF
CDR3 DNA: TGTGCCTGGGCCCAACAGGGGGCGCGAGGTGGCTACACCTTC

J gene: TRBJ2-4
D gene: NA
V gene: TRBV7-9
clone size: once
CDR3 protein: CASSLQGALNIQYF
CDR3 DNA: TGTGCCAGCAGCCTCCAAGGGGCCTTAAACATTCAGTACTTC

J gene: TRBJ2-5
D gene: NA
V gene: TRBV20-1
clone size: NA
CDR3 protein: CSASLRGRFETQYF
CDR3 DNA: TGCAGTGCTAGTTTGAGAGGGCGGTTTGAGACCCAGTACTTC

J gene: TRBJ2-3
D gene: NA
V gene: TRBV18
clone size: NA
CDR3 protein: CASSSSQADTQYF
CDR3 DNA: TGTGCCAGCTCATCGAGCCAGGCAGATACGCAGTATTTT

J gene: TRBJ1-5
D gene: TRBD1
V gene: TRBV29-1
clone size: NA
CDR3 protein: CSARQGAEQPQHF
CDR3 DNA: TGCAGCGCAAGACAGGGGGCAGAACAGCCCCAGCATTTT